This T cell receptor (beta chain) was sequenced for a study of blood T cells in healthy people across ages. Study background: About one barcoded TCR beta cDNA was captured per two T cells. Notes on the study in general: Significant beta diversity loss was already apparent by age around 36, declining roughly linearly.

A sample-barcoded 5' primer and a J-beta primer mix were used in a second PCR of roughly 6 to 11 cycles. A tag from a template-switch adaptor with 12 random nucleotides marked each cDNA molecule. Every sample gave at least 2.5 million paired-end reads containing CDR3. TCRdb called the 5' RACE reads again in MiXCR, with one record for every CDR3 protein. The table records just over 800,000 distinct CDR3 sequences, 60% to 80% of them present only once. Notes on this clonotype: Its antigen is still unknown.

Germline assignment: CDR1 GTSNPN and CDR2 SVGIG (reference sequence). The CDR3 sequence is 15 residues long. Trimming pared 1 base from V and 4 bases from J, leaving 16 bases between. The chain has TRBV30 and TRBJ1-2; a weak D match, TRBD1 (6 bases). The sequencing sample was made of blood. This clonotype originated in a man in his thirties or forties in good health. CDR3 residues: CAWSGVQGFRYGYTF. The CDR3 DNA reads TGTGCCTGGAGTGGAGTACAGGGTTTTCGCTATGGCTACACCTTC. Using reference TRBV30 and TRBJ1-2 for the parts outside the CDR3, the full variable domain is SQTIHQWPATLVQPVGSPLSLECTVEGTSNPNLYWYRQAAGRGLQLLFYSVGIGQISSEVPQNLSASRPQDRQFILSSKKLLLSDSGFYLCAWSGVQGFRYGYTFGSGTRLTVV.